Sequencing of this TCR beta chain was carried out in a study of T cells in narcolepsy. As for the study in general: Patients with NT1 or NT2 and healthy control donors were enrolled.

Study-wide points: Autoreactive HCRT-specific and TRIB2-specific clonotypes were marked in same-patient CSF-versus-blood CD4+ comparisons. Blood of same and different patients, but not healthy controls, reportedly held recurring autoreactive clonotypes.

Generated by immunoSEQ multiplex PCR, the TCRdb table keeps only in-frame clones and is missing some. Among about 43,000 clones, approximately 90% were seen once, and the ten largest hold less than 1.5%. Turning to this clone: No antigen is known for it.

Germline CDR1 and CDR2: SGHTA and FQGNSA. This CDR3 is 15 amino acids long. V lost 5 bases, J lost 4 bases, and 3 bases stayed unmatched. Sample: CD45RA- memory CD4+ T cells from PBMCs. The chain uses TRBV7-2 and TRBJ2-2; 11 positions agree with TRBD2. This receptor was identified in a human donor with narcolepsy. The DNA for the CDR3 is TGTGCCAGCAGCCCGGGACTAGCGGCCACCGGGGAGCTGTTTTTT. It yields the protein CASSPGLAATGELFF.